This TCR beta chain was recovered during a study of blood T cell repertoires in COVID-19. Germline V gives CDR1 SGHNT, CDR2 YYREEE (reference sequence). The CDR3 is made up of 14 amino acids. J was trimmed by 9 bases and V by 0 bases; bases with no gene match: 5. In the authors' workflow: Amplified reference gene primers provided the basis for estimating nucleated cell counts. Sequenced by immunoSEQ multiplex PCR; TCRdb stores in-frame clones only, minus some. The V and J calls and the clone size are those of that table, but D and trimming were determined from the DNA. The sample lists fewer than 350,000 clones, around 91% occurring once. The study counted Cohort 3 donors as recovered given two negative PCRs, clearance, or symptom resolution.

The sample was PBMCs or T cells enriched from blood (not recorded which). This clonotype originated in a woman between 35 and 50 years old who had recovered from COVID-19. The rearrangement links TRBV5-4 to TRBJ2-1; 8 bases match TRBD2. The CDR3 reads CASSLDRGGTEQFF. The CDR3 coding sequence is TGTGCCAGCAGCTTGGATCGGGGGGGCACTGAGCAGTTCTTC.